Detailed here is one T cell receptor (beta chain). Its antigen remains unidentified. Base qualities are not at hand, and no much larger clone is one base apart. The immunoSEQ Assay, a bias-controlled multiplex PCR, was used to amplify TCRbeta CDR3 regions from genomic DNA. Per the source publication's procedure: Nucleated cell counts per sample were estimated from amplification of reference gene primers within the assay. To quantify the absolute abundance of each unique TCRbeta CDR3 rearrangement, sequence reads were collapsed and filtered. Productive Simpson clonality was computed per sample as the square root of Simpson's diversity index over productive rearrangements. TCRdb mirrors the immuneACCESS table, restricted to in-frame sequences. Some clones are absent from its copies; in checked studies, under half trace to an unresolved V gene, and the reason for the others is unknown. The DNA was the basis for D and trimming; V, J and clone size are from that table. Within this sample are more than 300,000 clones, with around 84% of them counted one time only. The leading ten clones occupy about 4.2% of the sample.

The sample is drawn from a study of blood T cell repertoires in COVID-19 (dated by TCRdb to 2018 to 2021). Broadly, across the study: The collaborator samples originated in the United States, Italy and Spain and spanned the acute and convalescent phases of COVID-19. The prospective study material was composed of cDNA or gDNA derived from T cells, B-cell-depleted T cells, or PBMCs. Subjects who had been exposed to COVID-19, were actively infected with it, or had recovered from it provided the deeply sampled blood TCRbeta repertoires that made up the dataset. The repertoires were released in a freely available public database meant as a resource for research on the immune response to SARS-CoV-2. Samples were obtained from the ongoing ImmuneRACE study (first 160 participants) and from over a thousand subjects provided by 6 global collaborators. Nearly every sample came with metadata listing a de-identified subject ID, COVID-19 status, age in years and sex. Where available, HLA class I and class II types were taken from metadata supplied by the sample provider and were not determined by assay-based typing.

From V the trimming removes 2 bases and from J it removes 0 bases, while the gene matches leave 14 bases of the junction unaccounted for. Measured from the cysteine to the phenylalanine, the CDR3 is 19 residues long. Kept here is only the CDR3 DNA, which spans 57 bases and is read in frame from base 1. As encoded in the germline V gene, CDR1 is WSHSY while CDR2 is SAAADI. Participants in the prospective study were enrolled through a virtual design, were aged roughly 18 to 100 years, and lived in some 24 United States geographic areas. In the prospective study, participants were assigned to cohorts based on the clinical history participants reported in a screening survey and a study questionnaire. Recovered participants in ImmuneRACE Cohort 3 were defined by two consecutive negative NP/OP PCR tests, clearance by a healthcare professional, or resolution of symptoms. In the prospective study, mobile phlebotomists collected whole blood, serum and a nasopharyngeal or oropharyngeal swab from each participant. Over a roughly two-month period, participants in the prospective study had the option of providing additional blood draws and questionnaires. Prospective study blood samples were shipped either frozen or at room temperature before DNA extraction.

On the study overall, not on this receptor specifically: How much clinical and demographic metadata was included differed by source and by participant, and the metadata was provided uncurated.

The chain employs TRBV10-2 and TRBJ2-5; a stretch of 8 junction bases matches TRBD2. Material: PBMCs or T cells enriched from blood (not recorded which). The receptor comes from a man aged 25-40 years who had recovered from COVID-19. The CDR3 is CASSEGRWLAGRYQETQYF. DNA sequence: TGCGCCAGCAGTGAGGGAAGATGGCTAGCGGGCCGGTACCAAGAGACCCAGTACTTC.